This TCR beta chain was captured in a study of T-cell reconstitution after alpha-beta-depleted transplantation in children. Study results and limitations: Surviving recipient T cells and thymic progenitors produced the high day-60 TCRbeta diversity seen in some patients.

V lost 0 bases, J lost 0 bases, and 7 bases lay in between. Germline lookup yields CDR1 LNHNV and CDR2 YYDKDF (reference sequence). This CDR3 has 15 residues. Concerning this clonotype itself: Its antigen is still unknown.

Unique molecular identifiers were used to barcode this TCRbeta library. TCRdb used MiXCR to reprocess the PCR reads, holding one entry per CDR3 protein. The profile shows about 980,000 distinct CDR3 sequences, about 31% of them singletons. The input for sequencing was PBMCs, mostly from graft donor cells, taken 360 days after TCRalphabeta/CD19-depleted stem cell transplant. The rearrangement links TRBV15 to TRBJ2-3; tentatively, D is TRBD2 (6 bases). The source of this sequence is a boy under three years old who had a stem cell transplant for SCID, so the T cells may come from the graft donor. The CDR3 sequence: CATSRDRGSTDTQYF. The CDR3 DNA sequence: TGTGCCACCAGCAGAGATCGGGGGAGCACAGATACGCAGTATTTT.